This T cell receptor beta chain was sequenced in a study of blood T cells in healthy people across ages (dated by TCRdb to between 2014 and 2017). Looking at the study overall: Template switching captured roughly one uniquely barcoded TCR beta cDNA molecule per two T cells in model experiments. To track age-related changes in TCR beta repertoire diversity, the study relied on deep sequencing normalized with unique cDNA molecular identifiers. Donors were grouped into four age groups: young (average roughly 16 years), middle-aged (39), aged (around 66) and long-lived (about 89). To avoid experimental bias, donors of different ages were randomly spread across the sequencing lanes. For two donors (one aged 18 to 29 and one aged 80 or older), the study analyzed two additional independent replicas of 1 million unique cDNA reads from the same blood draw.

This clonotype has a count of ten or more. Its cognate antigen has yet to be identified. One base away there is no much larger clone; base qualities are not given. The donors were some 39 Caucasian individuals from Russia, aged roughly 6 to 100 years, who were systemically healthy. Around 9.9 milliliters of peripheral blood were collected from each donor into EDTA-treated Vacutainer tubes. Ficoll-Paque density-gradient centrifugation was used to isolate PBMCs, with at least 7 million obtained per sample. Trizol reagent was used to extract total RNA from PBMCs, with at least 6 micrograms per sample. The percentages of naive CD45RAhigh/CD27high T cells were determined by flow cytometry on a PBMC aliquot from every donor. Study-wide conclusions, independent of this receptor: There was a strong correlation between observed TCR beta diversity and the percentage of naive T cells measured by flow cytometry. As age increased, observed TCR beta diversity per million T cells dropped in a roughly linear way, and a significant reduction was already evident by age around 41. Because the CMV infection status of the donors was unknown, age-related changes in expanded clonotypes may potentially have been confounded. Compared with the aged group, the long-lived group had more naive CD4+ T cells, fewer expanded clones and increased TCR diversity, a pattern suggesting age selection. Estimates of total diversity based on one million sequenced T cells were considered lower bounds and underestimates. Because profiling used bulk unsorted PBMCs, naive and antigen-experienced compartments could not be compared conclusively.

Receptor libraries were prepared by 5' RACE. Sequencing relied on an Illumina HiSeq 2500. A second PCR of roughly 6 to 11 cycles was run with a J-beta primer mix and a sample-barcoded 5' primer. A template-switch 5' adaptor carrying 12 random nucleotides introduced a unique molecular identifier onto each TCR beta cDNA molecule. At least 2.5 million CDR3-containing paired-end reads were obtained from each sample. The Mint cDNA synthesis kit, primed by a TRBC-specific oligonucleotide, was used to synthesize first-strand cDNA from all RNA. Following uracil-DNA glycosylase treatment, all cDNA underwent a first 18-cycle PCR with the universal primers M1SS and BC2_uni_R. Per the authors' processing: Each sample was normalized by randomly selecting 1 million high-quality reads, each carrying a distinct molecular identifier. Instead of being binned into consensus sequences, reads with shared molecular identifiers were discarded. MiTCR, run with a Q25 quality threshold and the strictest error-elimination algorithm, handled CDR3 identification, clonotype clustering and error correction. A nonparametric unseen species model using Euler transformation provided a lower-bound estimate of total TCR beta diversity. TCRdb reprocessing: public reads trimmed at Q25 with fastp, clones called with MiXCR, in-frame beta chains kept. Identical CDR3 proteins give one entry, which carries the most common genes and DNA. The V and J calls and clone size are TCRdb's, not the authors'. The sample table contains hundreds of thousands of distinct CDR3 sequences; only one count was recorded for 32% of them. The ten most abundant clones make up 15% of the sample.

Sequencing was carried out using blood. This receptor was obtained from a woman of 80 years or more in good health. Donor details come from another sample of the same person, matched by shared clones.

The sequenced DNA is TGTGCCAGCAGCCCAAGGGGGGGGGGGATGCCCCAGTACTTC. Translated, this is CASSPRGGGMPQYF. Here the chain combines TRBV7-2 and TRBJ2-5; a tentative D match to TRBD2 spans 7 bases. The germline V gene supplies CDR1 SGHTA and CDR2 FQGNSA. The CDR3 holds 14 amino acids from the cysteine to the phenylalanine. Of all the DNA, just the CDR3 is kept, 42 bases in frame from base 1. The V and J ends are trimmed by 5 bases and 9 bases, leaving 19 bases between them. The full variable domain, with segments outside the CDR3 supplied by the reference TRBV7-2 and TRBJ2-5 proteins, appears as GAGVSQSPSNKVTEKGKDVELRCDPISGHTALYWYRQSLGQGLEFLIYFQGNSAPDKSGLPSDRFSAERTGGSVSTLTIQRTQQEDSAVYLCASSPRGGGMPQYFGPGTRLLVL.